This T cell receptor beta chain was sequenced for a study of blood T cell repertoires in COVID-19. Turning to the study itself: The analysed material was cDNA or gDNA that came from T cells, B-cell-depleted T cells, or PBMCs.

From germline, CDR1 is SNHLY and CDR2 FYNNEI. There are 13 residues in the CDR3. The V end lost 6 bases, the J end lost 1 base, and 9 bases lay between the germline ends. Assay: immunoSEQ multiplex PCR; the TCRdb copy retains only in-frame clones and omits some. The table lists some 490,000 clones, 70% to 90% of them singletons. This sequence was found in a human donor in a cohort sampled during active COVID-19. This chain connects TRBV2 to TRBJ1-1; D is undetermined. Material: peripheral blood. Here the CDR3 DNA reads TGTGCCAGCAGGACTACCCCGAACACTGAAGCTTTCTTT. Protein sequence: CASRTTPNTEAFF.